This is a list of T cell receptor beta chains from one sample in a study of patients and donors after allogeneic stem cell transplantation. MiXCR, run by TCRdb on the RT-PCR reads, gives a single entry per CDR3 protein. The sample has about 960,000 distinct CDR3 sequences, approximately 19% seen once; the top ten hold roughly 6%. Sequenced material: blood, either unsorted or a sorted T cell fraction (not recorded which). The receptor set was obtained from a human donor who was either an allogeneic HSCT recipient or a stem cell or donor lymphocyte infusion donor (not recorded which). It is not recorded whose cells these are; they may come from a transplant donor. Both conserved end residues are part of each CDR3. D genes are given only for firm matches. Clone size, where shown, is once, few, many, or a class for clones that have expanded.

d_call: NA
v_call: TRBV20-1
clone_size: many
j_call: TRBJ2-5
cdr3_length: 15
cdr3_nt: TGCAGTGCTCTCACCTTAAAGGGGACTCAAGAGACCCAGTACTTC
cdr3_aa: CSALTLKGTQETQYF

d_call: NA
v_call: TRBV7-7
clone_size: NA
j_call: TRBJ2-3
cdr3_length: 15
cdr3_nt: TGTGCCAGCAGCTTAGGCGGCACCAACACAGATACGCAGTATTTT
cdr3_aa: CASSLGGTNTDTQYF

d_call: TRBD1
v_call: TRBV20-1
clone_size: few
j_call: TRBJ1-2
cdr3_length: 16
cdr3_nt: TGCAGTGCTGACCGGGACAGGGCAGGGACTAACTATGGCTACACCTTC
cdr3_aa: CSADRDRAGTNYGYTF

d_call: TRBD2
v_call: TRBV9
clone_size: NA
j_call: TRBJ2-7
cdr3_length: 15
cdr3_nt: TGTGCCAGCAGCGTAGATGGAAGCGGGGGCTACGAGCAGTACTTC
cdr3_aa: CASSVDGSGGYEQYF

d_call: NA
v_call: TRBV2
clone_size: many
j_call: TRBJ2-7
cdr3_length: 10
cdr3_nt: TGTGCCAGCAGTGAGGGCGAGCAGTACTTC
cdr3_aa: CASSEGEQYF

d_call: TRBD1
v_call: TRBV12-3/TRBV12-4
clone_size: NA
j_call: TRBJ1-2
cdr3_length: 15
cdr3_nt: TGTGCCAGCAGGCGCCACGGGACAGGAAACTATGGCTACACCTTC
cdr3_aa: CASRRHGTGNYGYTF

d_call: TRBD1
v_call: TRBV4-1
clone_size: NA
j_call: TRBJ2-4
cdr3_length: 14
cdr3_nt: TGCGCCAGCAGCCAAGTAGGGGGCCGTGACATTCAGTACTTC
cdr3_aa: CASSQVGGRDIQYF

d_call: TRBD2
v_call: TRBV24-1
clone_size: many
j_call: TRBJ2-1
cdr3_length: 14
cdr3_nt: TGTGCCACCAGTGATTTCCCTAGCGGAAGACAGCAGTTCTTC
cdr3_aa: CATSDFPSGRQQFF

d_call: TRBD1
v_call: TRBV30
clone_size: NA
j_call: TRBJ2-1
cdr3_length: 11
cdr3_nt: TGTGCCTGGCAGGGGGAAGGTGAGCAGTTCTTC
cdr3_aa: CAWQGEGEQFF

d_call: NA
v_call: TRBV11-2
clone_size: NA
j_call: TRBJ2-3
cdr3_length: 16
cdr3_nt: TGTGCCAGCAGCTTAGGGCCAGCGGCGAGCACAGATACGCAGTATTTT
cdr3_aa: CASSLGPAASTDTQYF

d_call: NA
v_call: TRBV7-2
clone_size: few
j_call: TRBJ1-2
cdr3_length: 14
cdr3_nt: TGTGCCAGCAGCTTAGGTGGGATTCTAGGAGGCTACACCTTC
cdr3_aa: CASSLGGILGGYTF

d_call: TRBD2
v_call: TRBV6-5
clone_size: few
j_call: TRBJ2-3
cdr3_length: 16
cdr3_nt: TGTGCCAGCAGTTACTCGAGAACTAGCGGGGGGGCTGCGCAGTATTTT
cdr3_aa: CASSYSRTSGGAAQYF

d_call: TRBD1
v_call: TRBV18
clone_size: NA
j_call: TRBJ2-1
cdr3_length: 15
cdr3_nt: TGTGCCAGCTCACGGAGACAGGGGGGTAACAATGAGCAGTTCTTC
cdr3_aa: CASSRRQGGNNEQFF

d_call: NA
v_call: TRBV20-1
clone_size: NA
j_call: TRBJ2-1
cdr3_length: 10
cdr3_nt: TGCAGTGCTAGCTTTGATGAGCAGTTCTTC
cdr3_aa: CSASFDEQFF

d_call: TRBD1
v_call: TRBV12-3/TRBV12-4
clone_size: NA
j_call: TRBJ1-5
cdr3_length: 15
cdr3_nt: TGTGCCAGCAGAGACACAGGGGGCGTTGGTCAGCCCCAGCATTTT
cdr3_aa: CASRDTGGVGQPQHF

d_call: NA
v_call: TRBV24-1
clone_size: NA
j_call: TRBJ2-1
cdr3_length: 15
cdr3_nt: TGTGCCACCAGTCGGGCGGGTCTTAATTACAATGAGCAGTTCTTC
cdr3_aa: CATSRAGLNYNEQFF

d_call: NA
v_call: TRBV7-2
clone_size: NA
j_call: TRBJ2-1
cdr3_length: 12
cdr3_nt: TGTGCCAGCAGCTCCCGGGGCCGAGAGCAGTTCTTC
cdr3_aa: CASSSRGREQFF

d_call: TRBD2
v_call: TRBV4-1
clone_size: few
j_call: TRBJ2-5
cdr3_length: 16
cdr3_nt: TGCGCCAGCAGCCTTCACTTAGCGGGAAAGGGGGAGACCCAGTACTTC
cdr3_aa: CASSLHLAGKGETQYF

d_call: NA
v_call: TRBV29-1
clone_size: few
j_call: TRBJ2-1
cdr3_length: 11
cdr3_nt: TGCAGCGGGGTCCACAACAATGAGCAGTTCTTC
cdr3_aa: CSGVHNNEQFF

d_call: TRBD1
v_call: TRBV27
clone_size: NA
j_call: TRBJ1-1
cdr3_length: 13
cdr3_nt: TGTGCCAGCAGTCCAGGGGGCTGGACTGAAGCTTTCTTT
cdr3_aa: CASSPGGWTEAFF

d_call: NA
v_call: TRBV12-3/TRBV12-4
clone_size: many
j_call: TRBJ2-1
cdr3_length: 14
cdr3_nt: TGTGCCAGCAGTTTAAACGCTGGGGGCCGTGTGCAGTTCTTC
cdr3_aa: CASSLNAGGRVQFF